The next 26 T cell receptor beta chains were all read from a single sample in a study of T cells in women clearing cervical HPV infection. Data came from immunoSEQ multiplex PCR; TCRdb stores just in-frame clones and leaves some out. This specimen shows over 10,000 clones; the ten leading clones hold around 25%. The specimen was blood buffy coat. The receptors derive from a woman between 18 and 70 years old with a cervical HPV16 infection that either progressed to CIN3+ or cleared (not recorded which).

To note about this clone: The read ends 3 residues before the CDR3 terminus; that terminus is restored from the germline J gene. This chain joins TRBV28 and TRBJ2-1; 9 bases are a match to TRBD2. The V segment lost 2 bases and the J segment 9 bases; nucleotides outside the gene matches: 11. Looked up from germline, CDR1 is MDHEN and CDR2 is SYDVKM. CDR3 length: 16 residues. The CDR3 spells CASSLPGLAGGGEQFF. The part of the CDR3 DNA that was read is TGTGCCAGCAGTTTACCGGGACTAGCTGGGGGTGGTGAG.

This CDR3 reads CASSAGTGGNTIYF. Incomplete CDR3 DNA: TGCGCCAGCAGCGCCGGGACAGGTGGAAACACC. This chain uses TRBV5-1 with TRBJ1-3, with TRBD1 matching over 8 bases. Coverage ceases 3 residues before the CDR3 finishes, and the germline J gene fills in the end. The length of the CDR3 is 14 residues. The ends lost 4 bases at V and 3 bases at J; junction bases unmatched: 3. Germline CDR1 reads SGHRS; CDR2 reads YFSETQ.

With regard to this clone: Read data end 3 residues before the CDR3 end; the end is taken from the germline J gene. The chain uses TRBV23-1 and TRBJ1-2, with a weak D call TRBD1 (6 bases). TRBV23-1 is an open reading frame whose function is uncertain. CDR3 length equals 14 residues. The V end lost 2 bases, the J end lost 4 bases, and 11 bases lay between the germline ends. CDR3 DNA (partial): TGCGCCAGCAGTCAAGCAGGGGAGGTCTATGGC. This gives the protein CASSQAGEVYG. Given in full, the CDR3 is CASSQAGEVYGYTF.

The DNA read from the CDR3 is TGTGCCAGCTACAGGGAGGGGGAGACC. Amino acid sequence: CASYREGET. In full, the CDR3 is CASYREGETQYF. The rearrangement uses TRBV12-3 or TRBV12-4 and TRBJ2-5; tentatively, D is TRBD2 (7 bases). Read coverage stops 3 residues before the CDR3 terminus; the germline J gene supplies the remainder. Trimming pared 8 bases from V and 5 bases from J, leaving 12 bases between. The CDR3 length is 12 residues.

The DNA read from the CDR3 is TGTGCCAGCAGGGAACTAGCGGGGGGGAGCGAG. It translates to CASRELAGGSE. The full-length CDR3 reads as CASRELAGGSEQYF. The chain carries TRBV6-1 and TRBJ2-7; TRBD2 agrees at 13 bases. The read is 3 residues too short to cover the CDR3 end, so that end is filled in from the germline J gene. Looked up from germline, CDR1 is MNHNS and CDR2 is SASEGT. V shed 6 bases, J shed 6 bases, and the junction held 5 bases outside the gene matches. The CDR3 runs to 14 residues.

Worth noting for this clone: The CDR3 is cut off 3 residues early in the read; its end comes from the germline J gene. V usage is TRBV12-3 or TRBV12-4 and J usage is TRBJ1-2, with 8 nucleotides matching TRBD1. V trimming: 2 bases; J trimming: 1 base; junction bases outside the gene matches: 6. CDR3 length: 16 residues. The CDR3 protein is CASSLQGASYNYGYTF. The sequenced CDR3 bases are TGTGCCAGCAGTTTACAGGGGGCTTCCTATAACTATGGC.

Concerning this clone: The read finishes 3 residues shy of the CDR3 end, and the germline J gene is used to complete it. This sequence joins TRBV20-1 and TRBJ2-3, with 11 bases that match TRBD2. CDR1 is DFQATT, CDR2 SNEGSKA, per germline (reference sequence). The CDR3 totals 15 residues. Unmatched junction bases numbered 9, after V lost 6 bases and J lost 4 bases. The covered CDR3 bases are TGCAGTGCCTATCTTAGCGGGGGGGCGCCAGATACG. It translates to CSAYLSGGAPDT. The whole CDR3 sequence reads CSAYLSGGAPDTQYF.

A remark on this clone: The sequence runs out 3 residues before the end of the CDR3; the remainder is reconstructed from the germline J gene. The chain combines TRBV2 with TRBJ1-5, with TRBD1 matching over 9 bases. CDR1 SNHLY and CDR2 FYNNEI come from the germline V gene. The V gene end was trimmed by 6 bases and the J gene end by 0 bases; junction bases not matched to a gene: 6. The CDR3 sequence is 16 residues long. The DNA read from the CDR3 is TGTGCCAGCAGAATACAGGGGGCGATTAGCAATCAGCCC. This codes for CASRIQGAISNQP. The full CDR3 protein reads CASRIQGAISNQPQHF.

Regarding this clone: Read coverage stops 3 residues before the CDR3 terminus; the germline J gene supplies the remainder. The chain uses TRBV7-6 and TRBJ1-5, with 8 bases lining up with TRBD1. V was pared by 1 base and J by 6 bases, with 5 bases of the junction left unmatched. CDR1 SGHVS and CDR2 FNYEAQ come from the germline V gene. This CDR3 has 15 amino acids. CDR3 bases read: TGTGCCAGCAGCTTAGGACAGGGGCGAGGTCAGCCC. It is translated as CASSLGQGRGQP. The CDR3, in full, reads CASSLGQGRGQPQHF. Full variable domain (missing parts from reference TRBV7-6 and TRBJ1-5): GAGVSQSPRYKVTKRGQDVALRCDPISGHVSLYWYRQALGQGPEFLTYFNYEAQQDKSGLPNDRFSAERPEGSISTLTIQRTEQRDSAMYRCASSLGQGRGQPQHFGDGTRLSIL.

In the case of this clone: With the read ending 3 residues before the CDR3 end, the germline J gene is used to fill in that end. V is TRBV13 and J is TRBJ2-1; D might be TRBD2 (6 bases). V dropped 0 bases and J dropped 7 bases, with 10 bases sitting between them. The CDR3 totals 14 residues. The V gene's germline CDR1 is PRHDT and CDR2 FYEKMQ (reference sequence). CDR3 sequence reads: CASSLGLAYNEQFF. The covered CDR3 bases are TGTGCCAGCAGCTTAGGGCTAGCGTATAATGAG.

To note about this clone: Sequencing ends 3 residues short of the CDR3 end; the germline J gene provides the rest. This chain joins TRBV13 and TRBJ2-7; D possibly corresponds to TRBD1 (6 bases). The CDR3 is 15 amino acids. CDR1 is PRHDT and CDR2 is FYEKMQ in the germline V gene (reference sequence). V lost 1 base and J 0 bases, leaving 10 bases between the germline ends. CDR3 amino acids: CASSLETGRSYEQYF. The CDR3 bases that were read are TGTGCCAGCAGCTTAGAGACAGGCCGCTCCTACGAG.

This clone is classed as medium-sized (0.01 to 0.1%) by frequency. The read comes to an end 3 residues before the CDR3 does, leaving the germline J gene to fill in the end. The chain uses TRBV5-1 and TRBJ1-4, with TRBD1 matching 11 bases. Germline V gives CDR1 SGHRS, CDR2 YFSETQ. The CDR3 runs to 15 residues. Trimming cost V 7 bases and J 0 bases; bases outside gene matches: 2. The CDR3 reads CASRDRGSTNEKLFF. The CDR3 bases that were read are TGCGCCAGCCGGGACAGGGGGTCAACTAATGAAAAA.

About this clone itself: With the read ending 3 residues before the CDR3 end, the germline J gene is used to fill in that end. J is TRBJ2-7 and V is TRBV7-9, with D perhaps TRBD1 (6 bases). Per germline, CDR1 SEHNR and CDR2 FQNEAQ (reference sequence). The length of the CDR3 is 15 residues. Trimming stripped 6 bases from V and 0 bases from J, with 15 bases between. The chain's CDR3 is CASRIQGFGSYEQYF. The sequenced part of the CDR3 DNA is TGTGCCAGCAGAATTCAGGGGTTCGGCTCCTACGAG.

In regard to this clone: The read ends 3 residues before the CDR3 terminus; that terminus is restored from the germline J gene. The rearrangement uses TRBV12-3 or TRBV12-4 and TRBJ1-2, with 9 bases matching TRBD1. Trimming removed 3 bases from V and 7 bases from J; junction bases left unmatched: 3. CDR3 size: 13 residues. CDR3 sequence reads: CASSFATGGGYTF. CDR3 bases read: TGTGCCAGCAGTTTTGCGACAGGGGGTGGC.

Comments on this clone: The CDR3 end lies 3 residues beyond the end of the read and is filled in from the germline J gene. This chain links TRBV19 with TRBJ1-4; D not certain. The CDR3 is 13 amino acids. Germline CDR1 is LNHDA and CDR2 is SQIVND (reference sequence). Deletions cut 3 bases from V and 7 bases from J, with 9 bases between. Incomplete CDR3 DNA: TGTGCCAGTAGTATTGGCGGGGTTGAAAAA. The encoded protein is CASSIGGVEK. In full, the CDR3 reads CASSIGGVEKLFF.

As for this clone: Sequencing ends 3 residues short of the CDR3 end; the germline J gene provides the rest. V gene TRBV19 combines with J gene TRBJ2-2; D is undetermined. CDR1 LNHDA and CDR2 SQIVND come from the germline V gene (reference sequence). The CDR3 is made up of 13 amino acids. Trimming removed 4 bases at V and 7 bases at J, with 10 bases between. The CDR3 bases that were read are TGTGCCAGTAGTAAAACAGCCAACGGGGAG. Protein sequence: CASSKTANGE. In full, the CDR3 is CASSKTANGELFF.

Regarding this clone: The read gets to within 3 residues of the CDR3 end, and the germline J gene fills in the rest. The genes are TRBV24-1 and TRBJ2-3; tentative D call: TRBD1 (5 bases). Germline values: CDR1 KGHDR, CDR2 SFDVKD. Trimming shortened V by 9 bases and J by 0 bases, and 9 bases separated the two germline ends. This CDR3 comprises 13 residues. The CDR3 loop reads CATRQQSTDTQYF. The sequenced CDR3 bases are TGTGCCACCCGACAGCAAAGCACAGATACG.

About this clone: The CDR3 end falls 3 residues outside the read, so it is completed with the germline J gene. V gene TRBV20-1 combines with J gene TRBJ1-1, with 10 nucleotides matching TRBD1. The germline gives CDR1 DFQATT, CDR2 SNEGSKA (reference sequence). The CDR3 loop spans 14 amino acids. CDR3 bases read: TGCAGTGCTAGAAGGACAGGGGGTGCGTTCGAA. The encoded protein is CSARRTGGAFE. The CDR3 as a whole reads CSARRTGGAFEAFF.

Comment on this clone: The read stops 3 residues short of the end of the CDR3; the missing end is completed from the germline J gene. The chain recombines TRBV6-1 with TRBJ1-2; TRBD1 matches at 7 bases. CDR3 length: 13 amino acids. Germline V gene sequence: CDR1 MNHNS, CDR2 SASEGT. The DNA read from the CDR3 is TGTGCCAGCAGTGAAGCGACAGGGACAGTC. It codes for CASSEATGTV. In full, the CDR3 reads CASSEATGTVYTF.

As to this clone: The CDR3 end falls 3 residues outside the read, so it is completed with the germline J gene. The V gene is TRBV11-2, the J gene TRBJ1-4; a possible D gene is TRBD1 (5 bases). Germline V CDR1 and CDR2: SGHAT, FQNNGV. Trimming removed 5 bases from V and 4 bases from J, with 11 bases in between. The CDR3 covers 14 residues. The CDR3 bases that were read are TGTGCCAGCAGCCGCCAGGGAGTTAATGAAAAA. Its translation: CASSRQGVNEK. The CDR3 as a whole reads CASSRQGVNEKLFF.

A remark on this clone: The read comes to an end 3 residues before the CDR3 does, leaving the germline J gene to fill in the end. The rearrangement uses TRBV30 and TRBJ1-5; no reliable D call. Germline CDR1 is GTSNPN and CDR2 is SVGIG (reference sequence). The CDR3 length is 13 residues. Trimming shortened V by 2 bases and J by 0 bases, and 5 bases separated the two germline ends. The chain's CDR3 is CAWSRDSNQPQHF. The DNA read from the CDR3 is TGTGCCTGGAGTCGCGATAGCAATCAGCCC. Supplemented by reference TRBV30 and TRBJ1-5, the full variable domain reads SQTIHQWPATLVQPVGSPLSLECTVEGTSNPNLYWYRQAAGRGLQLLFYSVGIGQISSEVPQNLSASRPQDRQFILSSKKLLLSDSGFYLCAWSRDSNQPQHFGDGTRLSIL.

As for this clone: The CDR3 is cut off 3 residues early in the read; its end comes from the germline J gene. The chain has TRBV13 and TRBJ2-3; 7 bases line up with TRBD1. The J segment lost 4 bases and the V segment lost 5 bases, leaving 3 bases of the junction unmatched. The germline V gene has CDR1 PRHDT and CDR2 FYEKMQ (reference sequence). This CDR3 is 13 amino acids long. The covered CDR3 bases are TGTGCCAGCAGCCGAGGGGGCCCAGATACG. Translated: CASSRGGPDT. The whole CDR3 sequence is CASSRGGPDTQYF. Looking up the rest from reference TRBV13 and TRBJ2-3 gives the full variable domain: AAGVIQSPRHLIKEKRETATLKCYPIPRHDTVYWYQQGPGQDPQFLISFYEKMQSDKGSIPDRFSAQQFSDYHSELNMSSLELGDSALYFCASSRGGPDTQYFGPGTRLTVL.

About this clone itself: The read gets to within 3 residues of the CDR3 end, and the germline J gene fills in the rest. The chain couples TRBV28 to TRBJ2-4, with TRBD1 identical over 7 bases. The CDR3 contains 11 residues. After removal of 4 bases from V and 9 bases from J, the junction contained 0 bases not matched to a gene. The germline gives CDR1 MDHEN, CDR2 SYDVKM. CDR3 in amino acids: CASSYRGIQYF. The covered CDR3 bases are TGTGCCAGCAGTTACAGGGGCATT.

A note on this clone: The read halts 3 residues ahead of the CDR3 end, with the missing end drawn from the germline J gene. V is TRBV7-6 and J is TRBJ2-2; the match to TRBD2 covers 8 bases. Germline CDR1 is SGHVS and CDR2 is FNYEAQ. V lost 11 bases and J lost 5; bases outside the gene matches: 10. This CDR3 has 14 residues. CDR3 bases read: TGTGCCTCCGCGGGGGGATTTGTTACCGGGGAG. This sequence encodes CASAGGFVTGE. The CDR3 reads in full as CASAGGFVTGELFF.

Worth noting for this clone: Read coverage stops 3 residues before the CDR3 terminus; the germline J gene supplies the remainder. The V and J genes are TRBV5-1 and TRBJ2-3, with D possibly matching TRBD2 (5 bases). The V gene lost 0 bases and the J gene lost 4 bases, with 15 bases spanning the gap. This CDR3 is built from 16 residues. Germline CDR1 and CDR2: SGHRS and YFSETQ. CDR3 bases read: TGCGCCAGCAGCTTGGTGTCTACTAGTAAAGCAGATACG. It yields the protein CASSLVSTSKADT. The whole CDR3 reads CASSLVSTSKADTQYF.

Worth noting for this clone: The read is 3 residues too short to cover the CDR3 end, so that end is filled in from the germline J gene. The chain couples TRBV20-1 to TRBJ2-7, with a possible D match to TRBD2 (5 bases). Trimming took off 6 bases at V and 3 bases at J, with 9 bases between the two ends. Germline loops: CDR1 DFQATT, CDR2 SNEGSKA (reference sequence). This CDR3 comprises 11 residues. The sequenced part of the CDR3 DNA is TGCAGTGCACGAACTAGCTACGAG. Protein product: CSARTSYE. The whole CDR3 region reads CSARTSYEQYF.